This T cell receptor (beta chain) was captured by sequencing in a study of CD8+ T cells in alopecia areata. Study in general: Oral tofacitinib (5 to 10 mg twice daily) was administered to treated patients. Scoring of severity for treated patients was based on percentage of affected scalp area. Study-wide results and caveats: Scalp lesions, especially in alopecia totalis/universalis, had higher clonality than normal scalp.

The treatment is: oral pan-JAK inhibitor, 5-10 mg twice daily. Sorting of PBMCs yielded the CD4+ and CD8+ T cells. J was trimmed by 6 bases and V by 7 bases; bases with no gene match: 11. This CDR3 has 14 amino acids. CDR1 SQVTM and CDR2 ANQGSEA come from the germline V gene. A remark on this clone: Its antigen remains unknown.

Extracted RNA was reverse transcribed into cDNA, the sequencing template. Measured with immunoSEQ multiplex PCR; TCRdb has only the in-frame clones, and not every one. The sample carries roughly 200,000 clones, 53% recorded once. This sequence originates from a human donor with alopecia areata. The rearrangement joins TRBV29-1 to TRBJ2-2; 7 nucleotides line up with TRBD1. The sequences come from CD8+ T cells sorted from blood, collected at week 24, from a patient treated with tofacitinib. CDR3 sequence: CSAGTEGSAGELFF. The CDR3 coding sequence is TGCAGCGCCGGGACAGAAGGGTCGGCCGGGGAGCTGTTTTTT.